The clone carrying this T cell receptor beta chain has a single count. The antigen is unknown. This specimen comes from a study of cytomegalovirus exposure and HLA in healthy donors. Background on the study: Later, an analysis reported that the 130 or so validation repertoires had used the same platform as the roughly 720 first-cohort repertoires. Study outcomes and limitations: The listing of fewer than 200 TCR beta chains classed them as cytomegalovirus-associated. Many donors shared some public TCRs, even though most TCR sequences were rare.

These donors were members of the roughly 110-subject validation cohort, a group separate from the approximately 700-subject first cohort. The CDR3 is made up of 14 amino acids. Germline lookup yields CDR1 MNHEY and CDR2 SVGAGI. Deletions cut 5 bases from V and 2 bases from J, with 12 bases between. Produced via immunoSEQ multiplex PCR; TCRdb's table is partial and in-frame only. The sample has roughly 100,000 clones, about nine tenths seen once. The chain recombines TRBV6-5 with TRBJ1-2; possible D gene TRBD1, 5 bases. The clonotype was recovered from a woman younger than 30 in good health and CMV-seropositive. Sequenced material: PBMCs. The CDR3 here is CASSNPQENYGYTF. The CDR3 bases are TGTGCCAGCAGTAATCCACAGGAGAACTATGGCTACACCTTC.